The sequence of this TCR beta chain was determined in a study of blood T cell repertoires in COVID-19. Study-level background: Sites across the United States, Italy and Spain contributed samples from acute and convalescent COVID-19. The analysed material was cDNA or gDNA that came from T cells, B-cell-depleted T cells, or PBMCs.

TCRdb keeps only in-frame clones here, not all; method: immunoSEQ multiplex PCR. Seen here are roughly 80,000 clones, over 75% observed once, and the top ten hold approximately 12%. V shed 4 bases and J 5 bases; nucleotides not matched to a gene: 5. The germline CDR1 and CDR2 sequences are LNHDA and SQIVND (reference sequence). CDR3 length: 14 amino acids. V usage is TRBV19 and J usage is TRBJ1-2; TRBD1 matches 9 bases. The sample taken for sequencing was peripheral blood. This receptor was obtained from an older man with acute or convalescent COVID-19. The DNA for the CDR3 is TGTGCCAGTAGTAAACAGGGGGCTCGGTATGGCTACACCTTC. Residues: CASSKQGARYGYTF.